This T cell receptor beta chain was recovered during a study of OX40 agonist ivuxolimab in advanced cancers. Deletions cut 4 bases from V and 1 base from J, with 15 bases between. The germline gives CDR1 SGHNT, CDR2 YYREEE (reference sequence). The CDR3 has 17 amino acids. Anyone with autoimmune disease history or systemic immunosuppression was excluded. On cycle 4 day 1 and cycle 7 day 1, as well as at baseline, blood was sampled. TCRdb's copy holds only in-frame clones and misses some; the assay was immunoSEQ multiplex PCR. The sample yields fewer than 55,000 clones, about 87% seen once. The TCR was taken from an adult with an advanced solid tumor such as melanoma, head and neck, liver or kidney cancer. The sequenced sample was CD4+ or CD8+ T cells sorted from blood, obtained in a trial of the OX40 agonist ivuxolimab. The J gene is TRBJ2-6, the V gene TRBV5-4; D not certain. In DNA form, the CDR3 reads TGTGCCAGCAGCCTAAAGATACGCCCGTCTGGGGCCAACGTCCTGACTTTC. Translation gives CASSLKIRPSGANVLTF.